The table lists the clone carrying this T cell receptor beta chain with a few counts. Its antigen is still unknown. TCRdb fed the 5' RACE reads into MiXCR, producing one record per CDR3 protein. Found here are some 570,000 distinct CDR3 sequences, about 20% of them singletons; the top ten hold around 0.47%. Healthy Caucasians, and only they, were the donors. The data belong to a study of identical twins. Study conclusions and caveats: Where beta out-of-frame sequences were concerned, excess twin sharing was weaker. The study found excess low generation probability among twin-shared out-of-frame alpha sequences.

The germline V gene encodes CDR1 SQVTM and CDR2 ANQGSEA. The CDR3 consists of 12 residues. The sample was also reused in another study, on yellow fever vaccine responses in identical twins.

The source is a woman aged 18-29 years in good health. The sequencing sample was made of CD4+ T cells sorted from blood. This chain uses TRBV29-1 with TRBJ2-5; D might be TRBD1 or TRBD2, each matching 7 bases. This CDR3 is CSSGGVLETQYF. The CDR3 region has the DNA TGCTCCTCAGGGGGGGTCCTGGAGACCCAGTACTTC.